This TCR beta chain was recovered during a study of cytomegalovirus exposure and HLA in healthy donors. With 60 Vbeta and 13 Jbeta primers, the PCR was carried out. Method: immunoSEQ multiplex PCR; TCRdb's copy keeps in-frame clones and lacks some. Seen here are roughly 88,000 clones, 76% observed once, and the top ten hold 4% to 5.5%. Per the germline V gene, CDR1 is SGHRS and CDR2 is YFSETQ. This CDR3 is 15 amino acids long. With 2 bases removed from V and 6 bases from J, the gap between germline ends came to 17 bases. This sequence joins TRBV5-1 and TRBJ1-2; perhaps TRBD1 as D (6 bases). The source of this sequence is a man aged 25-45 years in good health and CMV-seropositive. Source material: PBMCs. This CDR3 is CASSFYGGAADGYTF. The CDR3 coding sequence is TGCGCCAGCAGCTTTTATGGGGGGGCCGCGGATGGCTACACCTTC.